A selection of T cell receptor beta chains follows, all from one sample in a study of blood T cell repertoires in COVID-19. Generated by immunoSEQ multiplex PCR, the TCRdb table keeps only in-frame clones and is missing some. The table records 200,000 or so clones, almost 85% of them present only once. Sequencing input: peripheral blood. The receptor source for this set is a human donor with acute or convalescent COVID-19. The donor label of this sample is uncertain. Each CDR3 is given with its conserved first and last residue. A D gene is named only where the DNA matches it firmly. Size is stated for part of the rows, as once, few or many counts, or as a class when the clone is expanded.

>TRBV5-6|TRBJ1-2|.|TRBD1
TGTGCCAGCAGCACGGGAGACAGGGGAGGGGTCCATGGCTACACCTTC
CASSTGDRGGVHGYTF
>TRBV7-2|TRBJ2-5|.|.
TGTGCCAGCAGCTTTGTGGGGGACGGAGGGGAGACCCAGTACTTC
CASSFVGDGGETQYF
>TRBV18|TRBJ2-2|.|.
TGTGCCAGCTCACATAGGGGGAACTCGAACACCGGGGAGCTGTTTTTT
CASSHRGNSNTGELFF
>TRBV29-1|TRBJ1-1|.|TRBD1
TGCAGCGTTGCAGGGGGGCCCACCACTGAAGCTTTCTTT
CSVAGGPTTEAFF
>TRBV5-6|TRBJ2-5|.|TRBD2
TGTGCCAGCAGCCTAAGTTCGCCGGGAGGGTCAGAGACCCAGTACTTC
CASSLSSPGGSETQYF
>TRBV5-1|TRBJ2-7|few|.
TGCGCCAGCAGCCCGGGGAAAAATTACGAGCAGTACTTC
CASSPGKNYEQYF
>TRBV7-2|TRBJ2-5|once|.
TGTGCCAGCGTCGTTGGGGGGGCGGCGGAGACCCAGTACTTC
CASVVGGAAETQYF
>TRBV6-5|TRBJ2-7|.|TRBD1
TGTGCCAGCAGGCCGGGACAGGGTGCCTACGAGCAGTACTTC
CASRPGQGAYEQYF
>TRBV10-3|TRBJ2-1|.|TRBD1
TGTGCCGTCGAACAGGGGGCGGGCAATGAGCAGTTCTTC
CAVEQGAGNEQFF
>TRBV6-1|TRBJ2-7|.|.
TGTGCCAGCAGTGAGTCAGGTATTTACGAGCAGTACTTC
CASSESGIYEQYF
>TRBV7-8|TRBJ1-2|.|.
TGTGCCAGCAGCCGTCGGAGGACGGGAAGCATAGATGGCTACACCTTC
CASSRRRTGSIDGYTF
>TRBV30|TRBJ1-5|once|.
TGTGCCTGGAGTGGGGGGGGGCTGGGGCAGCCCCAGCATTTT
CAWSGGGLGQPQHF
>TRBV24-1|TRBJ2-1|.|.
TGTGCCACCAGTGATTGGGCAGGTCCCTACAATGAGCAGTTCTTC
CATSDWAGPYNEQFF
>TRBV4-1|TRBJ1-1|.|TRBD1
TGCGCCAGCAGCCAGAAGGACAGGGACACTCGAGAAGCTTTCTTT
CASSQKDRDTREAFF
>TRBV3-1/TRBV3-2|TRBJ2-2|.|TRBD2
TGTGCCAGCAGTCTAGCGGGAGCCGGGGAGCTGTTTTTT
CASSLAGAGELFF
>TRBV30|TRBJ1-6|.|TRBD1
TGTGCCTGGGACAGGGGGCAGGATTCACCCCTCCACTTT
CAWDRGQDSPLHF
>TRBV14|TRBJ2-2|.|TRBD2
TGTGCCAGCAGCCAAGAGGGTCTAGCGGGATTGACCGGGGAGCTGTTTTTT
CASSQEGLAGLTGELFF
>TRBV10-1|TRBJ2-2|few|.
TGCGCCAGCAGTGATGGTGGGAGTGGAACCGGGGAGCTGTTTTTT
CASSDGGSGTGELFF
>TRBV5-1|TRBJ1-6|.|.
TGCGCCAGCAGCTTGGGACTCCTGCGAGAACCCCTCCACTTT
CASSLGLLREPLHF
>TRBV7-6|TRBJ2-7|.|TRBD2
TGTGCCAGCAGCTTAACTAGCGGGAGTAGCGAGCAGTACTTC
CASSLTSGSSEQYF
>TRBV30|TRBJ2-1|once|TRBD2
TGTGCCGGCGGGGCTAGCGGGAGCTCGGCCCGTCCGTACAATGAGCAGTTCTTC
CAGGASGSSARPYNEQFF
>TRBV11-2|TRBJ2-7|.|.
TGTGCCAGCAGCCCAGACACAGCGGTCGAGCAGTACTTC
CASSPDTAVEQYF
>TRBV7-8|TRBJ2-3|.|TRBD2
TGTGCCAGCAGCTTAGATACAATCCTAGTAGCGGGAGTCTTAGATACGCAGTATTTT
CASSLDTILVAGVLDTQYF
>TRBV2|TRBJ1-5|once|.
TGTGCCAGCAGTGTAACGAGGGATCAGCCCCAGCATTTT
CASSVTRDQPQHF
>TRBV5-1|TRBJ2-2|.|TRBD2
TGCGCCAGCAGCGCCCGACTAGCGGGGCTGAACACCGGGGAGCTGTTTTTT
CASSARLAGLNTGELFF
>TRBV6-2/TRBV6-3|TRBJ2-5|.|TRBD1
TGTGCCAGCAGTGACAGGGAACAAGAGACCCAGTACTTC
CASSDREQETQYF
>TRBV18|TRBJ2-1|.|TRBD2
TGTGCCAGCTCACCACCGGTCGGGACTAGCTCCTACAATGAGCAGTTCTTC
CASSPPVGTSSYNEQFF
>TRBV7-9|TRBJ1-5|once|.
TGTGCCAGCAGCTTCGCTCCGACAGGAAGATATAGCAATCAGCCCCAGCATTTT
CASSFAPTGRYSNQPQHF
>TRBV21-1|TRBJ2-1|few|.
TGTGCCAGCAGCAAATCGGGTGGAGGGGCCTCCTACAATGAGCAGTTCTTC
CASSKSGGGASYNEQFF
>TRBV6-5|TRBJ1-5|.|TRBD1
TGTGCCAGCAGGCAACAGGGGAGGAATCAGCCCCAGCATTTT
CASRQQGRNQPQHF
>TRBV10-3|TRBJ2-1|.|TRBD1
TGTGCCATCAGTGAGGGAGGACAGGGGGCAAATGAGCAGTTCTTC
CAISEGGQGANEQFF
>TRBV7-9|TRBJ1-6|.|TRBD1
TGTGCCAGCAGCCCCTGGGGGACAGCGGATTCACCCCTCCACTTT
CASSPWGTADSPLHF
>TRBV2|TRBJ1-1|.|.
TGTGCCACCATGATGGCGGGGAACACTGAAGCTTTCTTT
CATMMAGNTEAFF
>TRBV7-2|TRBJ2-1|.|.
TGTGCCAGCAGCCCAAAGGGGGGGGTTGAGCAGTTCTTC
CASSPKGGVEQFF
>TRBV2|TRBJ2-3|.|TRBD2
TGTGCCAGCAGTGCCCTAGCGGGTCTGAGCACAGATACGCAGTATTTT
CASSALAGLSTDTQYF
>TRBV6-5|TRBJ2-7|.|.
TGTGCCAGCACCTCGGGGAGCGAGCAGTACTTC
CASTSGSEQYF
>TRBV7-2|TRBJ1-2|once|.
TGTGCCAGCAGCTTCGACAGCTATGGCTACACCTTC
CASSFDSYGYTF
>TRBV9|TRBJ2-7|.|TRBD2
TGTGCCAGCAGCCACGGGACTAGCGGCTACGAGCAGTACTTC
CASSHGTSGYEQYF
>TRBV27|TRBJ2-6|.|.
TGTGCCAGCAGTCCTCGGTACTCTGGGGCCAACGTCCTGACTTTC
CASSPRYSGANVLTF